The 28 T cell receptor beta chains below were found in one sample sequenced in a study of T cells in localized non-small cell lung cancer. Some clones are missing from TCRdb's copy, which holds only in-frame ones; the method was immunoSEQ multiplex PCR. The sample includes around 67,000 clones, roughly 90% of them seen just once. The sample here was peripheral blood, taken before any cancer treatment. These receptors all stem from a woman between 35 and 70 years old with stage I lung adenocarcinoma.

The CDR3: CASSLGGSTEAFF. The DNA for the CDR3 is TGTGCCAGCAGCTTGGGGGGGAGCACTGAAGCTTTCTTT. The rearrangement links TRBV5-4 to TRBJ1-1, with D perhaps matching TRBD1 (5 bases). Trimming took 0 bases from V and 4 from J, leaving 7 bases between them. This CDR3 is 13 amino acids long. Germline V gene data show CDR1 as SGHNT and CDR2 as YYREEE (reference sequence).

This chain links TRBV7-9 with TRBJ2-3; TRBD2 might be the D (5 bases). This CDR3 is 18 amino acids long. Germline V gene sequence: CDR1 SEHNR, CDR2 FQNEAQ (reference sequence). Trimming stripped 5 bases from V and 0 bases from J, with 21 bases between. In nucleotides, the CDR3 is TGTGCCAGCAGCCCCTATTTCTCTGCGGCGGGTAGCACAGATACGCAGTATTTT. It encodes CASSPYFSAAGSTDTQYF.

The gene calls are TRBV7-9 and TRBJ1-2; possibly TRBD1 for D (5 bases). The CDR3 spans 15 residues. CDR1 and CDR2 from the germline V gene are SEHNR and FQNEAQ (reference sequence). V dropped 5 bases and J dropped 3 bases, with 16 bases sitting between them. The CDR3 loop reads CASSPSGGRDYGYTF. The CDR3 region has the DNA TGTGCCAGCAGCCCGTCGGGGGGGAGAGACTATGGCTACACCTTC.

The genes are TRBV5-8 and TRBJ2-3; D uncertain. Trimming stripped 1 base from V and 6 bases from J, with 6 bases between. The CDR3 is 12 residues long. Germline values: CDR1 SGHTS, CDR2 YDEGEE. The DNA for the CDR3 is TGTGCCAGCAGCTTGAGGGCTGATACGCAGTATTTT. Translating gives CASSLRADTQYF.

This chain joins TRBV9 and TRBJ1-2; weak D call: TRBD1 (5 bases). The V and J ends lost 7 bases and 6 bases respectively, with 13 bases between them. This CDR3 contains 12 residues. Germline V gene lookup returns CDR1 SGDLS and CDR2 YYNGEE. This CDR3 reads CASRGVRNGYTF. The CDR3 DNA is TGTGCCAGCCGGGGGGTTAGGAATGGCTACACCTTC.

CDR3 sequence (DNA): TGCGCCAGCAGCGGAGGACAGGGGGCTGGGGCCAACGTCCTGACTTTC. As protein: CASSGGQGAGANVLTF. This rearrangement joins TRBV5-1 to TRBJ2-6; 10 nucleotides match TRBD1. With V trimmed by 4 bases and J by 2 bases, 3 bases remained unmatched. The CDR3 sequence is 16 residues long. Germline CDR1 SGHRS, CDR2 YFSETQ.

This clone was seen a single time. The CDR3 here is CASSTTGKGAFF. In nucleotides, the CDR3 is TGTGCCAGCAGTACGACGGGAAAGGGAGCTTTCTTT. The chain recombines TRBV2 with TRBJ1-1; D uncertain. The V end was cut by 5 bases, the J end by 10 bases, with 14 bases between. Germline V gene sequence: CDR1 SNHLY, CDR2 FYNNEI. The CDR3 spans 12 residues.

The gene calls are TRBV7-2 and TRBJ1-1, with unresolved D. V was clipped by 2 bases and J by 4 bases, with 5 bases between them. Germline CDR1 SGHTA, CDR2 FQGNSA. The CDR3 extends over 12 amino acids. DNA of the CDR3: TGTGCCAGCAGCTTAAGAATCACTGAAGCTTTCTTT. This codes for CASSLRITEAFF.

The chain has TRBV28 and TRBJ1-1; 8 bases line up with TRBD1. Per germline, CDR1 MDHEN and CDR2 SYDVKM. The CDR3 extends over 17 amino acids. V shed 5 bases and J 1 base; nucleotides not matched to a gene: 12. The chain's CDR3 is CASSLIAPGTGNTEAFF. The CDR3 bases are TGTGCCAGCAGTCTAATAGCCCCCGGGACAGGGAACACTGAAGCTTTCTTT.

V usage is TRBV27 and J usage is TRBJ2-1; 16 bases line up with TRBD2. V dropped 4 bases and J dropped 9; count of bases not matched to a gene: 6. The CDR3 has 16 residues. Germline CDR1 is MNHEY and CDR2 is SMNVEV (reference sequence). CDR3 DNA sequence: TGTGCCAGCAGTTCACCGGGACTAGCGGGAGGGGGTGAGCAGTTCTTC. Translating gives CASSSPGLAGGGEQFF.

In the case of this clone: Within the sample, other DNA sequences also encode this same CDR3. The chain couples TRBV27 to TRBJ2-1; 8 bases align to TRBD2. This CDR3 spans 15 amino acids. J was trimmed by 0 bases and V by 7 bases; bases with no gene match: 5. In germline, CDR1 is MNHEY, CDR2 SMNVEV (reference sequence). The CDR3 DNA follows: TGTGCCAGCATATGGAGCGGGGGCTCCTACAATGAGCAGTTCTTC. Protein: CASIWSGGSYNEQFF.

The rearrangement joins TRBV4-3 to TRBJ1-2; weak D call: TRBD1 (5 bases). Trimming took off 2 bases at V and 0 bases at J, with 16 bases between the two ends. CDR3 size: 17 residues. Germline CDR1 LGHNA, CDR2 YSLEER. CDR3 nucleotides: TGCGCCAGCAGCCAAATGCGGGTGGACAAGGCTAACTATGGCTACACCTTC. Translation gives CASSQMRVDKANYGYTF.

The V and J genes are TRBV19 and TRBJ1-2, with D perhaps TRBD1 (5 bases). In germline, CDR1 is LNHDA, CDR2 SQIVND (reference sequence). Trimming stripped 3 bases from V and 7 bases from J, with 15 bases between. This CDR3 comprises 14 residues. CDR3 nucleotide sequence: TGTGCCAGTAGTATCGGTCGGAACCAGGGTGGCTACACCTTC. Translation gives CASSIGRNQGGYTF.

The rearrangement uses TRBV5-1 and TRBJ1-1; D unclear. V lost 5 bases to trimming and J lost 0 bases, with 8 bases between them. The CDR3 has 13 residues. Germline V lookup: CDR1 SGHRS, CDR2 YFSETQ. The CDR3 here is CASRVAMNTEAFF. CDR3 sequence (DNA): TGCGCCAGCAGGGTAGCTATGAACACTGAAGCTTTCTTT.

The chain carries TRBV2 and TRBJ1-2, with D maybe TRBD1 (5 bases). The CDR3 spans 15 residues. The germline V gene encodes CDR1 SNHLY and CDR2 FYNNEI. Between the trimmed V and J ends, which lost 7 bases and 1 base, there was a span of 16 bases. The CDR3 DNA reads TGTGCCAGCATGGGGGACGTACAAGATAACTATGGCTACACCTTC. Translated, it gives CASMGDVQDNYGYTF.

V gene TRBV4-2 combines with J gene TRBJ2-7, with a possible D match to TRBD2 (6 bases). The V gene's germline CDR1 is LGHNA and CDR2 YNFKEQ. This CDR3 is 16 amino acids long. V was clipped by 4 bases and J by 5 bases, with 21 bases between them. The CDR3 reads CASSPPPGVPIHEQYF. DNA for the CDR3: TGTGCCAGCAGCCCACCCCCGGGGGTGCCTATTCACGAGCAGTACTTC.

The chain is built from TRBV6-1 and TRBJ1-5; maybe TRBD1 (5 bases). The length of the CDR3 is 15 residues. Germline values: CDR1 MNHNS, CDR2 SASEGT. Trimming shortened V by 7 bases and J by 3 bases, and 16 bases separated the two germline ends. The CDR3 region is CASKWDSLVNQPQHF. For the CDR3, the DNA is TGTGCCAGCAAGTGGGACTCCCTGGTCAATCAGCCCCAGCATTTT.

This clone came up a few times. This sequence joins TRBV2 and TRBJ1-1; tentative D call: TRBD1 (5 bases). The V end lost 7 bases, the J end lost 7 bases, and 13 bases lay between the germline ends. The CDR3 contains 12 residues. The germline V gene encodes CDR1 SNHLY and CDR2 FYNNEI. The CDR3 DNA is TGTGCCAGCACTACTGAAAGGGGTGAAGCTTTCTTT. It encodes CASTTERGEAFF.

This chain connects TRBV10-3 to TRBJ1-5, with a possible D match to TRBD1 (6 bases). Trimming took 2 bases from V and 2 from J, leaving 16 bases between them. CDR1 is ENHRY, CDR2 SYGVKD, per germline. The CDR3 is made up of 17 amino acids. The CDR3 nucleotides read TGTGCCATCAGTGAGGGAAAGGGGGGCGTAGGCAATCAGCCCCAGCATTTT. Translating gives CAISEGKGGVGNQPQHF.

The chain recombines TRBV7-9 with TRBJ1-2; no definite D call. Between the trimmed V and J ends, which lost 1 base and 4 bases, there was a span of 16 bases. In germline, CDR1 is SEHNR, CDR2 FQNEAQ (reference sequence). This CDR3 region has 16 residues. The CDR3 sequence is CASSLDLGRESYGYTF. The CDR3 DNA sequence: TGTGCCAGCAGCTTAGATCTGGGCAGAGAATCCTATGGCTACACCTTC.

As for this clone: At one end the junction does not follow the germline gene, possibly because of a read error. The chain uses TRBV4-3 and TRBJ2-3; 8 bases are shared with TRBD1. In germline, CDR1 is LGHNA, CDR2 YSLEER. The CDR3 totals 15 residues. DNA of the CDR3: TGCGACAGCAGCCAGGGGGCTAGAGGTTCAGATACGCAGTATTTT. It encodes CDSSQGARGSDTQYF.

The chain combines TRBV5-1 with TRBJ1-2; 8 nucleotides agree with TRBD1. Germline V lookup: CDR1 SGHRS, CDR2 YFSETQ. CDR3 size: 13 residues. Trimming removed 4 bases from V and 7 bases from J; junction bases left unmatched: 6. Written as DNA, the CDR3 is TGCGCCAGCAGCCCAGAAGGGACAGGTGGCTACACCTTC. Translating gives CASSPEGTGGYTF.

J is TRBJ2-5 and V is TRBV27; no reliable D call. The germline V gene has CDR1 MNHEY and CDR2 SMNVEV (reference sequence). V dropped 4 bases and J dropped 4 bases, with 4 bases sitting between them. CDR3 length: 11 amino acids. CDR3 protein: CASSSGETQYF. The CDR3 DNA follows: TGTGCCAGCAGTTCCGGAGAGACCCAGTACTTC.

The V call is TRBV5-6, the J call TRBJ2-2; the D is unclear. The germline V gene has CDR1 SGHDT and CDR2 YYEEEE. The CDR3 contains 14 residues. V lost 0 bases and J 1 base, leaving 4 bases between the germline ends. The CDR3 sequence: CASSLGQNTGELFF. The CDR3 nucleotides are TGTGCCAGCAGCTTGGGACAGAACACCGGGGAGCTGTTTTTT.

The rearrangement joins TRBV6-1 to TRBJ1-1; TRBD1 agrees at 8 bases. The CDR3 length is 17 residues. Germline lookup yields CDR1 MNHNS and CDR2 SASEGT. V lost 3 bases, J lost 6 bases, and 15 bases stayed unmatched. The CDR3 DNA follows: TGTGCCAGCAGTGACCGACAGGGGACGATGTGGGGTGCTGAAGCTTTCTTT. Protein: CASSDRQGTMWGAEAFF.

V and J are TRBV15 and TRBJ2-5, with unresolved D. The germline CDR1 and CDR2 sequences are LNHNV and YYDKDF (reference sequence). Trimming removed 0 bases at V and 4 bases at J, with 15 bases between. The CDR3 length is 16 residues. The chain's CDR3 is CATSREGIGPIETQYF. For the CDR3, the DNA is TGTGCCACCAGCAGAGAAGGAATAGGACCAATAGAGACCCAGTACTTC.

The DNA for the CDR3 is TGCGCCAGCAGTGAGGCATATAACTATGGCTACACCTTC. Its protein product is CASSEAYNYGYTF. This chain joins TRBV10-2 and TRBJ1-2; D gene unclear. Trimming removed 2 bases at V and 1 base at J, with 5 bases between. From germline, CDR1 is WSHSY and CDR2 SAAADI. The CDR3 contains 13 residues.

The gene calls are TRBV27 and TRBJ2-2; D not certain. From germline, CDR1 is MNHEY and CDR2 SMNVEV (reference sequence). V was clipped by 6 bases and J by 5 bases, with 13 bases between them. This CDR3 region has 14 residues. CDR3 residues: CASRLLGGTGELFF. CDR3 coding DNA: TGTGCCAGCAGACTTCTTGGCGGAACCGGGGAGCTGTTTTTT.